These 27 T cell receptor beta chains were sequenced from one sample in a study of OX40 agonist ivuxolimab in advanced cancers. The protocol was immunoSEQ multiplex PCR, while the TCRdb copy is restricted to in-frame clones and leaves out a portion. Found here are around 80,000 clones, 85% to 90% of them singletons; the top ten hold 0.5% to 0.55%. Specimen: CD4+ or CD8+ T cells sorted from blood, collected in a trial of the OX40 agonist ivuxolimab. The receptors stem from an adult with an advanced solid tumor such as melanoma, head and neck, liver or kidney cancer.

This clone was counted only a few times. The chain links TRBV28 to TRBJ1-2, with D maybe TRBD1 (6 bases). V was trimmed by 6 bases and J by 4 bases, leaving 12 bases between them. The CDR3 sequence is 13 residues long. CDR1 and CDR2 from the germline V gene are MDHEN and SYDVKM. The DNA of the CDR3 is TGTGCCAGCAGCTCAGGGGTTCGCTATGGCTACACCTTC. Protein sequence: CASSSGVRYGYTF.

The chain couples TRBV28 to TRBJ2-7; maybe TRBD2 (6 bases). Germline CDR1 is MDHEN and CDR2 is SYDVKM. The CDR3 consists of 15 residues. V shed 6 bases and J shed 11 bases, with 26 bases lying between them. The CDR3 here is CASRTGAGSAQIEYF. The CDR3 DNA reads TGTGCCAGCAGGACCGGTGCGGGGTCCGCTCAGATTGAGTACTTC.

The chain recombines TRBV18 with TRBJ1-2; 7 bases map to TRBD1. Trimming at V came to 3 bases and at J to 6 bases, leaving 7 bases not matched to a gene. This CDR3 contains 14 residues. The germline CDR1 and CDR2 sequences are KGHSH and LQKENI. The CDR3, as DNA: TGTGCCAGCTCACCTTCGGAGCAGGGGGATGGCTACACCTTC. Protein: CASSPSEQGDGYTF.

The chain employs TRBV5-8 and TRBJ2-7; tentatively, D is TRBD2 (6 bases). CDR3 length equals 15 residues. The germline V gene encodes CDR1 SGHTS and CDR2 YDEGEE. Between the trimmed V and J ends, which lost 3 bases and 0 bases, there was a span of 13 bases. CDR3 residues: CASSSLGGGSYEQYF. In nucleotides, the CDR3 is TGTGCCAGCAGCTCGCTGGGGGGTGGCTCCTACGAGCAGTACTTC.

The rearrangement joins TRBV11-2 to TRBJ2-7; the D gene is possibly TRBD2 (6 bases). Trimming pared 3 bases from V and 6 bases from J, leaving 18 bases between. Germline CDR1 reads SGHAT; CDR2 reads FQNNGV. This CDR3 is 15 amino acids long. This CDR3 reads CASSFLRGINSEQYF. In DNA form, the CDR3 reads TGTGCCAGCAGCTTTCTGCGCGGGATAAATAGCGAGCAGTACTTC. The whole variable domain, filled in from reference TRBV11-2 and TRBJ2-7, reads EAGVAQSPRYKIIEKRQSVAFWCNPISGHATLYWYQQILGQGPKLLIQFQNNGVVDDSQLPKDRFSAERLKGVDSTLKIQPAKLEDSAVYLCASSFLRGINSEQYFGPGTRLTVT.

This chain uses TRBV9 with TRBJ2-5; D is unresolved. The length of the CDR3 is 13 residues. The germline V gene encodes CDR1 SGDLS and CDR2 YYNGEE. Deletions cut 6 bases from V and 5 bases from J, with 14 bases between. The CDR3: CASNLDGRETQYF. The CDR3, as DNA: TGTGCCAGCAACCTGGACGGGCGGGAGACCCAGTACTTC. Supplemented by reference TRBV9 and TRBJ2-5, the full variable domain reads DSGVTQTPKHLITATGQRVTLRCSPRSGDLSVYWYQQSLDQGLQFLIQYYNGEERAKGNILERFSAQQFPDLHSELNLSSLELGDSALYFCASNLDGRETQYFGPGTRLLVL.

The chain carries TRBV5-4 and TRBJ2-1, with TRBD2 identical over 7 bases. After removal of 0 bases from V and 0 bases from J, the junction contained 6 bases not matched to a gene. CDR3 length: 17 residues. The V gene's germline CDR1 is SGHNT and CDR2 YYREEE (reference sequence). CDR3 amino acids: CASSLAPSGYSYNEQFF. The DNA of the CDR3 is TGTGCCAGCAGCTTGGCGCCTAGCGGCTACTCCTACAATGAGCAGTTCTTC.

This chain uses TRBV18 with TRBJ2-2; tentative D call: TRBD1 (5 bases). The germline V gene encodes CDR1 KGHSH and CDR2 LQKENI. V lost 3 bases and J 3 bases, leaving 11 bases between the germline ends. The CDR3 is 15 residues long. CDR3: CASSPMGPDTGELFF. In DNA, the CDR3 is TGTGCCAGCTCACCGATGGGGCCCGACACCGGGGAGCTGTTTTTT.

The chain carries TRBV6-5 and TRBJ1-3, with D hard to call. This CDR3 contains 15 residues. Germline lookup yields CDR1 MNHEY and CDR2 SVGAGI. Trimming removed 2 bases from V and 2 bases from J, with 10 bases in between. This chain's CDR3 is CASSYQLAAGNTIYF. The CDR3 DNA sequence: TGTGCCAGCAGTTACCAACTGGCGGCTGGAAACACCATATATTTT.

The chain combines TRBV4-3 with TRBJ1-2; 8 bases match TRBD1. V gave up 1 base and J gave up 5 bases; unmatched junction bases: 9. This CDR3 contains 16 residues. CDR1 is LGHNA, CDR2 YSLEER, per germline. The CDR3 is CASSQAGRGRMYGYTF. The CDR3 DNA follows: TGCGCCAGCAGCCAAGCGGGCAGGGGGCGGATGTATGGCTACACCTTC.

This chain joins TRBV28 and TRBJ1-3; the match to TRBD1 covers 8 bases. Germline trimming cut 8 bases from V and 1 base from J; bases unmatched to any gene: 13. The CDR3 is 17 amino acids. CDR1 and CDR2 (germline): MDHEN, SYDVKM. Written as DNA, the CDR3 is TGTGCCAGCCTAACCCCGCAGGGGGCCTTATCTGGAAACACCATATATTTT. It codes for CASLTPQGALSGNTIYF.

This chain links TRBV5-1 with TRBJ1-2; possibly TRBD1 for D (5 bases). There are 14 residues in the CDR3. The germline CDR1 and CDR2 sequences are SGHRS and YFSETQ. V lost 2 bases and J 3 bases, leaving 11 bases between the germline ends. The CDR3 DNA is TGCGCCAGCAGCTTAGGTGGGGCCGACTATGGCTACACCTTC. It yields the protein CASSLGGADYGYTF.

This chain links TRBV6-1 with TRBJ2-7; 10 bases are shared with TRBD1. The junction had 6 bases not matched to a gene; V was cut back by 7 bases and J by 0 bases. Looked up from germline, CDR1 is MNHNS and CDR2 is SASEGT. This CDR3 is built from 15 residues. CDR3 coding DNA: TGTGCCAGCACTATGGGACAGGGGAGCTCCTACGAGCAGTACTTC. This codes for CASTMGQGSSYEQYF.

The genes are TRBV30 and TRBJ1-6, with a tentative D call TRBD1 (5 bases). Trimming cost V 3 bases and J 10 bases, with 16 bases left between them. The CDR3 is 14 residues long. Germline lookup yields CDR1 GTSNPN and CDR2 SVGIG (reference sequence). CDR3 DNA sequence: TGTGCCTGGAGCAGCGTTGGGGGTGGGTCACCCCTCCACTTT. This encodes CAWSSVGGGSPLHF.

The chain links TRBV30 to TRBJ1-1; 9 bases agree with TRBD1. Trimming cost V 2 bases and J 5 bases; bases outside gene matches: 6. This CDR3 has 14 residues. Germline V CDR1 and CDR2: GTSNPN, SVGIG (reference sequence). As DNA, the CDR3 is TGTGCCTGGAGTACCGAGGACAGGGGAACTGAAGCTTTCTTT. Residues: CAWSTEDRGTEAFF.

The rearrangement joins TRBV4-2 to TRBJ2-7, with D perhaps matching TRBD1 (5 bases). The CDR3 sequence is 15 residues long. The ends were cut back, 0 bases at V and 2 bases at J, with 11 bases in the middle. Germline V lookup: CDR1 LGHNA, CDR2 YNFKEQ. CDR3 DNA sequence: TGTGCCAGCAGCCAAGACCTGACAGTGGCCTACGAGCAGTACTTC. It is translated as CASSQDLTVAYEQYF.

The gene calls are TRBV7-8 and TRBJ2-3; D uncertain. V lost 2 bases and J 3 bases, leaving 12 bases between the germline ends. The CDR3 consists of 15 residues. Germline V gene lookup returns CDR1 SGHVS and CDR2 FQNEAQ. The CDR3 sequence is CASSLWAFRTDTQYF. CDR3 DNA: TGTGCCAGCAGCTTATGGGCCTTCAGGACAGATACGCAGTATTTT. The entire variable domain, with the rest obtained from reference TRBV7-8 and TRBJ2-3, is as follows: GAGVSQSPRYKVAKRGQDVALRCDPISGHVSLFWYQQALGQGPEFLTYFQNEAQLDKSGLPSDRFFAERPEGSVSTLKIQRTQQEDSAVYLCASSLWAFRTDTQYFGPGTRLTVL.

CDR3 loop: CASLSGTTDTQYF. Here the CDR3 DNA reads TGTGCCAGCCTTAGCGGGACCACAGATACGCAGTATTTT. The J gene is TRBJ2-3, the V gene TRBV28; 8 bases line up with TRBD2. In germline, CDR1 is MDHEN, CDR2 SYDVKM. J was trimmed by 2 bases and V by 8 bases; bases with no gene match: 3. The CDR3 covers 13 residues.

This clone came up a few times. This CDR3 is CASRELQGSEQYF. CDR3 DNA: TGTGCCAGCAGGGAGCTACAGGGAAGCGAGCAGTACTTC. The gene calls are TRBV2 and TRBJ2-7; D perhaps matches TRBD1 (6 bases). V lost 6 bases and J 6 bases, leaving 15 bases between the germline ends. Per germline, CDR1 SNHLY and CDR2 FYNNEI. CDR3 length: 13 amino acids. Together with reference TRBV2 and TRBJ2-7, the CDR3 gives the full variable domain: EPEVTQTPSHQVTQMGQEVILRCVPISNHLYFYWYRQILGQKVEFLVSFYNNEISEKSEIFDDQFSVERPDGSNFTLKIRSTKLEDSAMYFCASRELQGSEQYFGPGTRLTVT.

This chain uses TRBV7-2 with TRBJ2-7; 8 bases line up with TRBD1. The ends lost 5 bases at V and 6 bases at J; junction bases unmatched: 3. The CDR3 is made up of 12 amino acids. The germline V gene encodes CDR1 SGHTA and CDR2 FQGNSA. The CDR3 DNA reads TGTGCCAGCAGCCCGGGGACAGGCGAGCAGTACTTC. Translating gives CASSPGTGEQYF.

The chain joins TRBV10-3 to TRBJ1-6; no clear D gene. Trimming shortened V by 2 bases and J by 7 bases, and 3 bases separated the two germline ends. Germline V gene lookup returns CDR1 ENHRY and CDR2 SYGVKD. The CDR3 is 12 amino acids. CDR3 sequence reads: CAISEANSPLHF. The CDR3 coding sequence is TGTGCCATCAGTGAGGCAAATTCACCCCTCCACTTT.

Only one count was recorded for this clone. The chain is built from TRBV7-2 and TRBJ2-5; 11 bases agree with TRBD2. Looked up from germline, CDR1 is SGHTA and CDR2 is FQGNSA. This CDR3 comprises 16 residues. V was pared by 6 bases and J by 7 bases, with 13 bases of the junction left unmatched. The CDR3 DNA is TGTGCCAGCAGTTCTACTAGCGGGGGCGTAAGGGTGACCCAGTACTTC. Amino acids: CASSSTSGGVRVTQYF.

This chain joins TRBV7-6 and TRBJ2-2; perhaps TRBD2 as D (5 bases). This CDR3 has 16 amino acids. V lost 1 base to trimming and J lost 0 bases, with 9 bases between them. CDR1 and CDR2 (germline): SGHVS, FNYEAQ. CDR3 DNA: TGTGCCAGCAGCTTAGAAGCGGTGGCGAACACCGGGGAGCTGTTTTTT. Amino acids: CASSLEAVANTGELFF.

This clone appeared a few times. The rearrangement links TRBV4-3 to TRBJ2-7; TRBD2 matches at 8 bases. Germline V gene sequence: CDR1 LGHNA, CDR2 YSLEER. The CDR3 covers 16 residues. Unmatched junction bases numbered 8, after V lost 0 bases and J lost 4 bases. The DNA of the CDR3 is TGCGCCAGCAGCCAAGAGTCGGGAGGGATATTATACGAGCAGTACTTC. Protein product: CASSQESGGILYEQYF.

The V and J genes are TRBV19 and TRBJ1-1; possibly TRBD1 for D (5 bases). V was pared by 5 bases and J by 8 bases, with 12 bases between. Germline V gene data show CDR1 as LNHDA and CDR2 as SQIVND (reference sequence). The CDR3 extends over 12 amino acids. CDR3 coding DNA: TGTGCCAGTAGTGCAGGGCCAAGGGAAGCTTTCTTT. Encoded protein: CASSAGPREAFF.

The chain joins TRBV7-9 to TRBJ1-5; D may be TRBD1 (6 bases). V was trimmed by 3 bases and J by 2 bases, leaving 11 bases between them. Germline V gene sequence: CDR1 SEHNR, CDR2 FQNEAQ (reference sequence). The CDR3 sequence is 15 residues long. The CDR3 DNA follows: TGTGCCAGCAGCTTGGCGGACAGTCGCAATCAGCCCCAGCATTTT. It is translated as CASSLADSRNQPQHF.

The chain combines TRBV7-9 with TRBJ1-5; no firm D call. V was shortened by 4 bases and J by 0 bases, with 7 bases between the two germline ends. The CDR3 runs to 14 residues. Per germline, CDR1 SEHNR and CDR2 FQNEAQ (reference sequence). The CDR3 region is CASSYDGSNQPQHF. CDR3 nucleotides: TGTGCCAGCAGCTACGACGGTAGCAATCAGCCCCAGCATTTT.